This T cell receptor (beta chain) comes out of a study of cytomegalovirus exposure and HLA in healthy donors. Broader study findings: Later analysis suggested most CMV-associated TCR beta chains were HLA-restricted. An observed cluster of highly shared sequence variants was recorded as a likely sequencing artifact. Productive status was seen about 90% or about 30% of the time for most TCR beta V segments in an earlier analysis.

The PCR made use of 60 Vbeta and 13 Jbeta primers. Using immunoSEQ multiplex PCR, the repertoire was profiled, and TCRdb retains in-frame clones only, with some absent. The sample has approximately 120,000 clones; more than 65% are singletons. Note on this clone: Its target is not known.

This sequence was found in a woman between 55 and 75 years old in good health and CMV-seropositive. The material sequenced was PBMCs.

Here the CDR3 reads CAISESIQSYEQYF. DNA for the CDR3: TGTGCCATCAGTGAGTCGATACAGAGCTACGAGCAGTACTTC. The chain carries TRBV10-3 and TRBJ2-7; D unclear. The CDR3 sequence is 14 residues long. Germline V gene lookup returns CDR1 ENHRY and CDR2 SYGVKD. V lost 0 bases and J lost 3, with 9 bases in between.